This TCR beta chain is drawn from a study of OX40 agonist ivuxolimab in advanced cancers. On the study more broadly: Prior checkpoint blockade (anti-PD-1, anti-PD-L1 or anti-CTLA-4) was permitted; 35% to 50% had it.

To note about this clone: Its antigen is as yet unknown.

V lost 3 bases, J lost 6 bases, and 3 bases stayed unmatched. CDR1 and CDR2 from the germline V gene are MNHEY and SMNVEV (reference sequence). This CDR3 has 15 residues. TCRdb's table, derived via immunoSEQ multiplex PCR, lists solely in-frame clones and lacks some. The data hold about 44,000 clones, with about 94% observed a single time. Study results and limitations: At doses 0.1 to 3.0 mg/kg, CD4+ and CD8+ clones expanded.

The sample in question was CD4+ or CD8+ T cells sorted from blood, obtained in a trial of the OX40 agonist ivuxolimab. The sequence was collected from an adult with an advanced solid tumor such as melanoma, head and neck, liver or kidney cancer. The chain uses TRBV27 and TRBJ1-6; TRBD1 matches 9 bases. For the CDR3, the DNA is TGTGCCAGCAGTTTGGGGACAGGGCTTAATTCACCCCTCCACTTT. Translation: CASSLGTGLNSPLHF.